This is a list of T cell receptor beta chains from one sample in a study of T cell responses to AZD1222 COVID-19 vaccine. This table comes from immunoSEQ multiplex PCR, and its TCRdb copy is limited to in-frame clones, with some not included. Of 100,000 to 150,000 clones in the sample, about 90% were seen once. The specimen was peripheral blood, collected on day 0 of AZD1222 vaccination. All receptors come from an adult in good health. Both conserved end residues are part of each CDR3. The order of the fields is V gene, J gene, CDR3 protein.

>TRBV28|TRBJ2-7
CASSLLAGGASYEQYF
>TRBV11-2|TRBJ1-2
CASSSVRTGAKNYGYTF
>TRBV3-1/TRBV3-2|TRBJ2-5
CASSQPGTQETQYF
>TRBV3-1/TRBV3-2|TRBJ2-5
CASSQVPGQETQYF
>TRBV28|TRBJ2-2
CASRPTGDTGELFF
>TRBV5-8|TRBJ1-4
CASSPGLDLTNEKLFF
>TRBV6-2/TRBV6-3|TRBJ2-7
CASSGTSGRAPYEQYF
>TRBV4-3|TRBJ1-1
CASSQPWTGGNTEAFF
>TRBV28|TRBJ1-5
CASSLGQGVLPQHF
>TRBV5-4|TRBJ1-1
CASSFLDLGAYTEAFF
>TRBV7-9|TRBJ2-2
CASSSLMGTAGELFF
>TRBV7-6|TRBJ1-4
CASSPSSGARGEKLFF
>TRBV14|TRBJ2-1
CASSQDPLPWTSGRAIISYNEQFF
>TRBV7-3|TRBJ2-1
CASSLGTSAFNEQFF
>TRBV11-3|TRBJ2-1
CASSLFWGQTRDEQFF
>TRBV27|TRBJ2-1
CASSLSRIQPVYNEQFF
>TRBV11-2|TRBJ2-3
CASSLVQSTDTQYF
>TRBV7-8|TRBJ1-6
CASSLAGVNSPLHF
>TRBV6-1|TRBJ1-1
CASSAFFGTGNTEAFF
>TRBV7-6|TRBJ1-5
CASSLGGRGQPQHF
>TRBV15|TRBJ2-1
CATRRGLSYNEQFF
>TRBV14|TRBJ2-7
CASSQDSRGAYEQYF
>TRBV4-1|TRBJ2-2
CASSQVAGVAGELFF
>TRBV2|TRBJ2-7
CASSEGDYEQYF
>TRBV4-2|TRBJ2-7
CASSQDSGSEYEQYF
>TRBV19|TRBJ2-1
CASSPSSYNEQFF
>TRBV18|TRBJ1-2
CASSPPTTYGYTF
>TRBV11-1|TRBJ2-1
CASSPTSGSFYNEQFF
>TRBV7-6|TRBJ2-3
CASSSPRESDTQYF
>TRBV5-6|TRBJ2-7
CASSFGRDSYEQYF
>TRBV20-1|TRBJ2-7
CSAPRVEQYF
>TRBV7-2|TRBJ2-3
CASSLGSTDTQYF
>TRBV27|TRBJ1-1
CASSLWGRGNTEAFF
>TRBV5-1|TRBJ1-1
CASSPRQNTEAFF
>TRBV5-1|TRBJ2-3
CASSLLGQGVTDTQYF
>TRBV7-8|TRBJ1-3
CASSLGSGRVNTIYF
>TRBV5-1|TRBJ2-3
CASSLSLTGDTQYF
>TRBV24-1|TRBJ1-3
CATSDSRGAGNTIYF
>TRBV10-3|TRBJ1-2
CAIRDTGGRSGYTF
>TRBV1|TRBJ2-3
CTSSQEMGGTDTQYF
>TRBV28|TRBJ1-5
CASSFRREVNQPQHF
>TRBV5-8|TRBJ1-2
CASSFRGLLNYGYTF
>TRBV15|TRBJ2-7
CATSRGQDLGEQYF
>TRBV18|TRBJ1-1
CASSPPALRGTEAFF
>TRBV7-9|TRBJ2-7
CASTGGGGHYEQYF
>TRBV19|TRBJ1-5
CASSTQGNQPQHF
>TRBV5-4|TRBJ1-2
CASTSGVGSYGYTF
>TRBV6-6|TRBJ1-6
CASTTGQPSPLHF
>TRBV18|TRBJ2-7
CASSPTARYEQYF
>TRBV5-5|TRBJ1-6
CASSLSPRPLHF
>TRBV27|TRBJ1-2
CASSFPGNYGYTF
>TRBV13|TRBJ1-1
CASRRVNTEAFF
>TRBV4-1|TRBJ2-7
CASSQWGGYYEQYF
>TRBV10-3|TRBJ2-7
CAISESASGGHEQYF
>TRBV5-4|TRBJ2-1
CASSLDRGIYNEQFF
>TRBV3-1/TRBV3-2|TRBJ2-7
CASSQESIAYEQYF